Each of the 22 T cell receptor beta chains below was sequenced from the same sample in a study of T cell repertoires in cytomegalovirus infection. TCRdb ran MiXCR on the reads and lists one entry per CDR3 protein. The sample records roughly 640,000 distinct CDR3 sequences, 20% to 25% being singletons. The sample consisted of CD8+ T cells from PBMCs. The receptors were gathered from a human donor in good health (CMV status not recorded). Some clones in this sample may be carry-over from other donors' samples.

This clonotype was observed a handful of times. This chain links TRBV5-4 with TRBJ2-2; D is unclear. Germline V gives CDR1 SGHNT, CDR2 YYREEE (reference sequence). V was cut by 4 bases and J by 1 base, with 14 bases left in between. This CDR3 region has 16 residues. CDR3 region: CASSAYYGGNTGELFF. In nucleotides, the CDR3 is TGTGCCAGCAGCGCTTACTACGGCGGGAACACCGGGGAGCTGTTTTTT.

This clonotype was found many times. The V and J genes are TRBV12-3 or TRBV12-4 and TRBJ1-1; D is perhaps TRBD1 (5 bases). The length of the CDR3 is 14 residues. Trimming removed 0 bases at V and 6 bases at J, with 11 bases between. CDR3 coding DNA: TGTGCCAGCAGTTTAGCCCCCAGGGCGGCTGAAGCTTTCTTT. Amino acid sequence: CASSLAPRAAEAFF.

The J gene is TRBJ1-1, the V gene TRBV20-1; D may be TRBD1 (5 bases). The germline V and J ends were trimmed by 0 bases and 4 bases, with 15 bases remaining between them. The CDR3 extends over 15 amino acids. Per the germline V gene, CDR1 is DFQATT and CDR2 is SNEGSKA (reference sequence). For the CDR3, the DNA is TGCAGTGCTAGAGATATGCGGGGGGGAGGCACTGAAGCTTTCTTT. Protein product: CSARDMRGGGTEAFF.

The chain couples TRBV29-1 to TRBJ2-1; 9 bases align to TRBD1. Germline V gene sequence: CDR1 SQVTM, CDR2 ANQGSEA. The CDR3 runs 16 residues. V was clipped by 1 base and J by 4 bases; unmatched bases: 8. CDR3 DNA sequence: TGCAGCGTTGAAGTACAGGGGGCGCATGTTTACAATGAGCAGTTCTTC. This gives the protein CSVEVQGAHVYNEQFF.

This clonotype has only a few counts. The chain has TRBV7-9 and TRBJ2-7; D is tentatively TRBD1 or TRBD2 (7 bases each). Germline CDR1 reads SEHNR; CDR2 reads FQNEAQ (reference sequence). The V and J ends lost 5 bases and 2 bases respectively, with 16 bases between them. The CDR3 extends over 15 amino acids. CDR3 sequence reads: CASSLGGDRAYEQYV. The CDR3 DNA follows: TGTGCCAGCAGCCTGGGGGGGGACAGAGCCTACGAGCAGTACGTC.

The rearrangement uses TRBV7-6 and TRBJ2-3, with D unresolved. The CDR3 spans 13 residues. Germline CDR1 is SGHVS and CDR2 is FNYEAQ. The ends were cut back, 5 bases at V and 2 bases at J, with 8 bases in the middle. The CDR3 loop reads CASSTYYTDTQYF. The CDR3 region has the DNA TGTGCCAGCAGCACCTATTACACAGATACGCAGTATTTT.

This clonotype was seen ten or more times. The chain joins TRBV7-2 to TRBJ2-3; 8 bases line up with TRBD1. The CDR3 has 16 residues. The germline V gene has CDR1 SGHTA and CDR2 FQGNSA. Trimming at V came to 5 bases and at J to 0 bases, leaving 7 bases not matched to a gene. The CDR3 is CASSPLGQGSTDTQYF. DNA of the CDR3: TGTGCCAGCAGCCCACTCGGACAGGGTAGCACAGATACGCAGTATTTT.

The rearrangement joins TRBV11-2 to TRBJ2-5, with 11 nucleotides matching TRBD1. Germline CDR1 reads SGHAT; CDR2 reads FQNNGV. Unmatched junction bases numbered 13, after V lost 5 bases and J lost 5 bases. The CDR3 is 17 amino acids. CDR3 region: CASSPTSGQGADETQYF. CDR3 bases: TGTGCCAGCAGCCCGACGTCCGGACAGGGGGCGGACGAGACCCAGTACTTC.

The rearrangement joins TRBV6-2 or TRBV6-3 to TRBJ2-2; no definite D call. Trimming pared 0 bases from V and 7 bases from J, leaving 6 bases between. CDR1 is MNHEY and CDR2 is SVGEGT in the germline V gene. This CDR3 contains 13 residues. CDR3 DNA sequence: TGTGCCAGCAGTTACTCGGGTATCGGGGAGCTGTTTTTT. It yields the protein CASSYSGIGELFF.

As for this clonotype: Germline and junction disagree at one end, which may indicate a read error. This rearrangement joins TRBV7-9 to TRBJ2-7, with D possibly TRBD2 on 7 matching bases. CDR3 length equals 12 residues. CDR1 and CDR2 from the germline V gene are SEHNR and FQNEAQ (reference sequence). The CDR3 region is CANSLGGREQYF. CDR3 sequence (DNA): TGTGCCAACAGCTTGGGGGGGCGGGAGCAGTACTTC.

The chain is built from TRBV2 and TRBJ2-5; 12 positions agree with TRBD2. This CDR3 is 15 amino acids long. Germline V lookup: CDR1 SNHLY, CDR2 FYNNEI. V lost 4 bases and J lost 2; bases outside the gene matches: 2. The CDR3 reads CASSGLAGDQETQYF. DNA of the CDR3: TGTGCCAGCAGTGGACTAGCGGGGGATCAAGAGACCCAGTACTTC.

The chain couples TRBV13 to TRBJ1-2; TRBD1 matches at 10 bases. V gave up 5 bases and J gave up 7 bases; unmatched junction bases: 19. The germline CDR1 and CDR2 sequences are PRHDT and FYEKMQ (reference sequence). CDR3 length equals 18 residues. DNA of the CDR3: TGTGCCAGCAGCCCAACCGGGACAGGGGTCCTATCGCCGGCTGGCTACACCTTC. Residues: CASSPTGTGVLSPAGYTF.

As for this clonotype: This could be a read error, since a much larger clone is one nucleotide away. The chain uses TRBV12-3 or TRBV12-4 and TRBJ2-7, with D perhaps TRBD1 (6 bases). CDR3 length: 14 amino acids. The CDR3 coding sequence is TGTGTCAGCACCCATCCAGGGGCGTCGAACGAGCAGTACTTC. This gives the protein CVSTHPGASNEQYF.

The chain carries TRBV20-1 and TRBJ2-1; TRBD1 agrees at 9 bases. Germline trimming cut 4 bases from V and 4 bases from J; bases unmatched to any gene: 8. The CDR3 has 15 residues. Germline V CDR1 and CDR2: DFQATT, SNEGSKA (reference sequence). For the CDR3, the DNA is TGCAGTGCTACAATCCGGGACAGGGAATACAATGAGCAGTTCTTC. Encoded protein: CSATIRDREYNEQFF.

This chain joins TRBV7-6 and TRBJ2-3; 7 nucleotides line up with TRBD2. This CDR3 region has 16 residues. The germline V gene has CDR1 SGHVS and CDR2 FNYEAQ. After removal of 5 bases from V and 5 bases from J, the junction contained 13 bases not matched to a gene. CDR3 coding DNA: TGTGCCAGCAGCCCTAACCTGGGGGGGGGTGAAGATACGCAGTATTTT. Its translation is CASSPNLGGGEDTQYF.

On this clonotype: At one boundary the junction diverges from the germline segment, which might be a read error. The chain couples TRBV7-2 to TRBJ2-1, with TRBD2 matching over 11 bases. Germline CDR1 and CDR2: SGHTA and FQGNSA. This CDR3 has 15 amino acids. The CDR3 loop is CANSPGTSGGNEQFF. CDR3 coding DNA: TGTGCCAACAGCCCAGGGACTAGCGGAGGCAATGAGCAGTTCTTC.

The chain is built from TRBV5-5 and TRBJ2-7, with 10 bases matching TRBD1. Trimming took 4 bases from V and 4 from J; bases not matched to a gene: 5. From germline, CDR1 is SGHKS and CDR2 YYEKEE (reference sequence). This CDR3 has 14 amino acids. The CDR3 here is CASSQGTGAYEQYV. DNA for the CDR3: TGTGCCAGCAGCCAGGGGACAGGGGCGTACGAGCAGTACGTC.

The CDR3 DNA sequence: TGTGCCAGCAGCTTGCCGGAGACCGGGGAGCTGTTTTTT. Amino acid sequence: CASSLPETGELFF. The gene calls are TRBV5-4 and TRBJ2-2; D ambiguous. The CDR3 extends over 13 amino acids. The germline V and J ends were trimmed by 1 base and 5 bases, with 6 bases remaining between them. Germline values: CDR1 SGHNT, CDR2 YYREEE (reference sequence).

The CDR3 here is CSVEGRTEDGYTF. The CDR3 DNA follows: TGCAGCGTTGAAGGCCGGACAGAGGATGGCTACACCTTC. The chain recombines TRBV29-1 with TRBJ1-2, with D maybe TRBD1 (6 bases). The CDR3 sequence is 13 residues long. Trimming took off 1 base at V and 6 bases at J, with 12 bases between the two ends. The germline V gene encodes CDR1 SQVTM and CDR2 ANQGSEA. The full variable domain, completed using reference TRBV29-1 and TRBJ1-2, is SAVISQKPSRDICQRGTSLTIQCQVDSQVTMMFWYRQQPGQSLTLIATANQGSEATYESGFVIDKFPISRPNLTFSTLTVSNMSPEDSSIYLCSVEGRTEDGYTFGSGTRLTVV.

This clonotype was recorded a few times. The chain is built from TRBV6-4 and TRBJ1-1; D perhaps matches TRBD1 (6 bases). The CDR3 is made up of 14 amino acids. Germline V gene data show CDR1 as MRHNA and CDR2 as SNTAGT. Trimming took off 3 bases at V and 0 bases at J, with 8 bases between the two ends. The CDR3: CASSERGMNTEAFF. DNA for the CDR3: TGTGCCAGCAGTGAAAGGGGGATGAACACTGAAGCTTTCTTT.

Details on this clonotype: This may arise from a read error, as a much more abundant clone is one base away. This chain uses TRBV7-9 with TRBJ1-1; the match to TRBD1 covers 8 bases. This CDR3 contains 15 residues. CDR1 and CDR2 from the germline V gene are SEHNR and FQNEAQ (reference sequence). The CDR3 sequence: CASSSPRGLKTEAFF. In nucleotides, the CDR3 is TGTGCCAGCAGCTCACCCAGGGGGCTGAAAACTGAAGCTTTCTTT.

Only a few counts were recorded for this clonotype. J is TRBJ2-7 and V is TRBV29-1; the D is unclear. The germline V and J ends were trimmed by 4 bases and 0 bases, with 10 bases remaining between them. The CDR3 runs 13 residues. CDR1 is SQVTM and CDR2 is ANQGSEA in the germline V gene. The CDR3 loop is CSVALESSYEQYF. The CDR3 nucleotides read TGCAGCGTTGCCCTCGAGAGCTCCTACGAGCAGTACTTC.